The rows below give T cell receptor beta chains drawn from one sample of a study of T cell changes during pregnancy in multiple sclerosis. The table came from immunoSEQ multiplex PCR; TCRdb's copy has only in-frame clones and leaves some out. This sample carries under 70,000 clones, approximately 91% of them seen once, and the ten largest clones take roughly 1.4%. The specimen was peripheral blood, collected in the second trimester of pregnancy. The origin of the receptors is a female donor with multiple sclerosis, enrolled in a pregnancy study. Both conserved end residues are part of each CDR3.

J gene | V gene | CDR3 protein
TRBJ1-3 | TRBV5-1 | CASSPLGGTISGNTIYF
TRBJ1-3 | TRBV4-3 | CASSRGQSSGNTIYF
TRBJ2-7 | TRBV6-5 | CASSYSRHHHEQYF
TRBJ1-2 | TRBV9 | CASSETGGYGYTF
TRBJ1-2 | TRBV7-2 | CASSLRLSRGHRYGYTF
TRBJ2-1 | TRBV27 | CASARGYGRGDNEQFF
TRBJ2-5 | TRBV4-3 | CASSQETRWGETQYF
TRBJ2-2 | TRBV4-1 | CASSQGDRNTGELFF
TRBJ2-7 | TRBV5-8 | CASSSSPRTADEQYF
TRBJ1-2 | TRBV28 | CASSSPRGGPWGYTF
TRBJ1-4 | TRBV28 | CASATLGNEKLFF
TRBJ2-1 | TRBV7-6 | CASSLRRSEAYNEQFF
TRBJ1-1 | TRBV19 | CASTIRHQNTEAFF
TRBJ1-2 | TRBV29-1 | CSVPQDNHYGYTF
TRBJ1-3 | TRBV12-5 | CASDNSFSGNTIYF
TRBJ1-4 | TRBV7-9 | CASSFGQGLEKLFF
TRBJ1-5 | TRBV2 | CASSRTEGQPQHF
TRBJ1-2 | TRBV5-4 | CASSLGSGEWAGGYTF
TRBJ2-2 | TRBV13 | CASSSGLAGGPESGELFF
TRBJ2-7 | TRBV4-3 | CASSRTMRGTASDEQYF
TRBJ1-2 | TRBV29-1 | CSVEQNWSDGYTF
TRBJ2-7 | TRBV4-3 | CASSPGLASYEQYF
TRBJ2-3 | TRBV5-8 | CASKLRGPDTQYF
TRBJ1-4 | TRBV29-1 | CSVSYQGAGEKLFF
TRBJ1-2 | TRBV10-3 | CAISESTRGGYTF
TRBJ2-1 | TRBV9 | CASSDTRGGQEQFF
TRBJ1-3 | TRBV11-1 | CASSLAGRTRGNTIYF
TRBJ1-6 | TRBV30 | CAWSPSGEGYDSPLHF
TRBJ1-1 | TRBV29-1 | CSGGHRTEAFF
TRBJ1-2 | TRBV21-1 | CASSKMCKGPGYTF
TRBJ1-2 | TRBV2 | CASGDTGVYYGYTF
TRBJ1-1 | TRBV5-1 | CASSFAAGGVGVEAFF
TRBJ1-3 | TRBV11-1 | CASSLSSLDTIYF